Listed below are T cell receptor beta chains from one sample, sequenced in a study of blood T cell repertoires in COVID-19. The table came from immunoSEQ multiplex PCR; TCRdb's copy has only in-frame clones and leaves some out. The sample consists of under 150,000 clones, about 88% of them appearing once. Sequenced material: PBMCs or T cells enriched from blood (not recorded which). These receptors were obtained from a woman aged 50 to 60 who had recovered from COVID-19. Both conserved end residues are part of each CDR3.

V	J	CDR3
TRBV6-1	TRBJ2-7	CASSESGSYEQYF
TRBV11-3	TRBJ1-1	CASSLARQGLTEAFF
TRBV7-6	TRBJ2-1	CASSLGLAGSNEQFF
TRBV5-1	TRBJ2-5	CASSLVSGNQETQYF
TRBV10-1	TRBJ2-5	CASISLSGTQETQYF
TRBV11-3	TRBJ2-7	CASSPGQGAYEQYF
TRBV7-2	TRBJ2-7	CASSLVAGGYEQYF
TRBV12-5	TRBJ1-1	CASGSSRTGETEAFF
TRBV18	TRBJ2-4	CASSAGLADSKNIQYF
TRBV30	TRBJ1-5	CAWSSGSQPQHF
TRBV7-9	TRBJ1-5	CASSSATGDQPQHF
TRBV27	TRBJ2-1	CASSSPGLAGGRNEQFF
TRBV5-1	TRBJ1-1	CASSPNLEVRAFF
TRBV7-2	TRBJ2-5	CASSLDGSSVLETQYF
TRBV23-1	TRBJ1-5	CASSHDRGFNQPQHF
TRBV19	TRBJ1-2	CASSSRTGGNYGYTF
TRBV7-9	TRBJ1-2	CASSQTGETYGYTF
TRBV7-9	TRBJ1-1	CASSVWTLNTEAFF
TRBV30	TRBJ1-6	CAWSVEGYNSPLHF
TRBV14	TRBJ2-2	CASSQRLVTNNGELFF
TRBV10-2	TRBJ2-7	CASTPEAGSEQYF
TRBV20-1	TRBJ2-1	CSASALDYNEQFF
TRBV18	TRBJ1-1	CASSFGTTNTEAFF
TRBV7-7	TRBJ1-2	CASSPAPPHRAYGYTF
TRBV27	TRBJ1-6	CASSLQGAGSPLHF
TRBV2	TRBJ2-7	CASSDGLAGGEQYF
TRBV28	TRBJ2-7	CASTHGGGTYEQYF
TRBV12-5	TRBJ1-2	CASGLGRRDYGYTF
TRBV10-1	TRBJ1-6	CASSAQDSPLHF
TRBV5-1	TRBJ2-1	CASSPGLAGGPWNEQFF
TRBV4-3	TRBJ2-5	CASSQDLGGLGQETQYF
TRBV19	TRBJ2-7	CASGTEYEQYF
TRBV10-2	TRBJ1-4	CASFRDRGEKLFF
TRBV6-4	TRBJ2-3	CASRLDGGTNTDTQYF
TRBV28	TRBJ2-5	CASTSPPGRSGGETQYF
TRBV4-1	TRBJ1-5	CASSQAYDTESNQPQHF
TRBV29-1	TRBJ1-1	CSTSEGQEDVNTEAFF
TRBV29-1	TRBJ2-7	CSVTPDWQYEQYF
TRBV18	TRBJ1-2	CASSKARDRRDRGYTF
TRBV2	TRBJ1-5	CASRYRDSDQPQHF
TRBV2	TRBJ2-3	CASSEAQRGRADTQYF
TRBV10-3	TRBJ1-1	CAIKGTGNTEAFF
TRBV19	TRBJ1-4	CASSILEEATNEKLFF
TRBV5-5	TRBJ2-5	CASSGGTSYAQYF
TRBV11-2	TRBJ2-2	CASSLVFTGGAGELFF
TRBV18	TRBJ2-6	CASSPSAGVSGANVLTF
TRBV29-1	TRBJ1-1	CSAGHMNTEAFF
TRBV6-5	TRBJ2-1	CASSYRQGGDNEQFF
TRBV3-1/TRBV3-2	TRBJ2-3	CASSQDRDTQYF
TRBV10-1	TRBJ2-1	CASSGGVSYNEQFF
TRBV6-1	TRBJ1-4	CASSETGGATNEKLFF